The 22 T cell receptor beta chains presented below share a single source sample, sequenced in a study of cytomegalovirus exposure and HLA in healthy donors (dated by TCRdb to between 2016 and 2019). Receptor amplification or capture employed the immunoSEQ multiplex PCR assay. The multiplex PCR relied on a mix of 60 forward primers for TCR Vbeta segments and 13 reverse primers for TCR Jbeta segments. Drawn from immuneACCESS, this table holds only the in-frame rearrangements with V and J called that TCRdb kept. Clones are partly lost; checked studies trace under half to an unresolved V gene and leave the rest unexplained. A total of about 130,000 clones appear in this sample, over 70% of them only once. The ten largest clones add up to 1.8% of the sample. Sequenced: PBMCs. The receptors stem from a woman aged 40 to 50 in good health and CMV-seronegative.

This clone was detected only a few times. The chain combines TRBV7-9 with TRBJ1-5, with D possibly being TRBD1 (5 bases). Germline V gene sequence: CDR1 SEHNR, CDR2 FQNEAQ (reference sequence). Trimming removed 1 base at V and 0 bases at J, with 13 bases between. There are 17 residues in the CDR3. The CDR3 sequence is CASSLVTGFGSNQPQHF. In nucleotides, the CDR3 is TGTGCCAGCAGCTTAGTAACAGGATTCGGTAGCAATCAGCCCCAGCATTTT. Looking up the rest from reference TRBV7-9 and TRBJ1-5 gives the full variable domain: DTGVSQNPRHKITKRGQNVTFRCDPISEHNRLYWYRQTLGQGPEFLTYFQNEAQLEKSRLLSDRFSAERPKGSFSTLEIQRTEQGDSAMYLCASSLVTGFGSNQPQHFGDGTRLSIL.

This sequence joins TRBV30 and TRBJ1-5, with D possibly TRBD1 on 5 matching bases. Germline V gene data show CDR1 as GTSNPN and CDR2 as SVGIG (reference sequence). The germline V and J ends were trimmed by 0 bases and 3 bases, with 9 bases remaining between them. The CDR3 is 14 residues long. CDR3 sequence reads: CAWSVDSYNQPQHF. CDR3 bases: TGTGCCTGGAGTGTCGACAGCTACAATCAGCCCCAGCATTTT.

The CDR3 nucleotides read TGTGCCAGCAGCTCCGGGGACACTGGGTCGAGCTCCTACAATGAGCAGTTCTTC. Protein: CASSSGDTGSSSYNEQFF. The V gene is TRBV7-3, the J gene TRBJ2-1; a weak D match, TRBD1 (6 bases). The CDR3 has 18 residues. Trimming left V 4 bases short and J 0 bases short, with 19 bases between. Germline values: CDR1 SGHTA, CDR2 FQGTGA.

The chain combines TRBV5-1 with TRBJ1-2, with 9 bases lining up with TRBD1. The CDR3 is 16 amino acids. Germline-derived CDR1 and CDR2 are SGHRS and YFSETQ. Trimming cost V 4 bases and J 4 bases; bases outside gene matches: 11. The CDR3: CASSPEQGAVVYGYTF. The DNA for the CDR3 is TGCGCCAGCAGCCCAGAACAGGGGGCGGTAGTCTATGGCTACACCTTC.

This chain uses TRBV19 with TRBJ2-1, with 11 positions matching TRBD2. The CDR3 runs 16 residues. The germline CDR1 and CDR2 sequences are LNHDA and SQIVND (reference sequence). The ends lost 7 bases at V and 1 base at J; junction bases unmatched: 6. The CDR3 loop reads CASTLLAGGSYNEQFF. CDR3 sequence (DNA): TGTGCCAGTACCCTTCTAGCGGGAGGTTCCTACAATGAGCAGTTCTTC.

Here the CDR3 DNA reads TGTGCCAGCAGCTGGGGGACTAGCGGGAGCACAGATACGCAGTATTTT. This codes for CASSWGTSGSTDTQYF. The chain has TRBV5-5 and TRBJ2-3; 12 bases agree with TRBD2. This CDR3 has 16 residues. Germline V gene lookup returns CDR1 SGHKS and CDR2 YYEKEE (reference sequence). Germline trimming cut 3 bases from V and 0 bases from J; bases unmatched to any gene: 2.

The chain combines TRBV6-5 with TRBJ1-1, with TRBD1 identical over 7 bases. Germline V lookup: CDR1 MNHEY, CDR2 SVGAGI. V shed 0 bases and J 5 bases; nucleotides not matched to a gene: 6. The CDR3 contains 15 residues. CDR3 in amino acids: CASSYSSNRGTEAFF. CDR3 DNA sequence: TGTGCCAGCAGTTACTCGTCTAACAGGGGAACTGAAGCTTTCTTT.

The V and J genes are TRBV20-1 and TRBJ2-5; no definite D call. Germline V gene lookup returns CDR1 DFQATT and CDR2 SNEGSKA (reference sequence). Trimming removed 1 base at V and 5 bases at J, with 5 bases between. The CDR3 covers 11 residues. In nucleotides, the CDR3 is TGCAGTGCTAGAGGCCAGGAGACCCAGTACTTC. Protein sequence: CSARGQETQYF.

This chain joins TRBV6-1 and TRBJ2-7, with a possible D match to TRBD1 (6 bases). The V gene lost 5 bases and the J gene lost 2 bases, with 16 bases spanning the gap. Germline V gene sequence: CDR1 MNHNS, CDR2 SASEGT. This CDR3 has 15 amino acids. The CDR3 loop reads CASSQTGMGPYEQYF. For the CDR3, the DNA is TGTGCCAGCAGTCAAACAGGGATGGGGCCCTACGAGCAGTACTTC.

Here the CDR3 DNA reads TGTGCCAGCAGCTTCGGGACTAGCGGGAGTCGCGGGACCCAGTACTTC. Translated, it gives CASSFGTSGSRGTQYF. This rearrangement joins TRBV11-1 to TRBJ2-5; 14 bases fit TRBD2. V gave up 3 bases and J gave up 7 bases; unmatched junction bases: 7. The CDR3 spans 16 residues. In germline, CDR1 is SGHAT, CDR2 FQDESV (reference sequence).

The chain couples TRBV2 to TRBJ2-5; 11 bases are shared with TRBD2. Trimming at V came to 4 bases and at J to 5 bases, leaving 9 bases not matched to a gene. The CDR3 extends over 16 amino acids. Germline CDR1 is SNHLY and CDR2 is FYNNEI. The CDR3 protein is CASSGGTSGPLETQYF. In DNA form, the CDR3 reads TGTGCCAGCAGTGGGGGGACTAGCGGACCCCTGGAGACCCAGTACTTC. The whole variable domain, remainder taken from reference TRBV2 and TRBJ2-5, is EPEVTQTPSHQVTQMGQEVILRCVPISNHLYFYWYRQILGQKVEFLVSFYNNEISEKSEIFDDQFSVERPDGSNFTLKIRSTKLEDSAMYFCASSGGTSGPLETQYFGPGTRLLVL.

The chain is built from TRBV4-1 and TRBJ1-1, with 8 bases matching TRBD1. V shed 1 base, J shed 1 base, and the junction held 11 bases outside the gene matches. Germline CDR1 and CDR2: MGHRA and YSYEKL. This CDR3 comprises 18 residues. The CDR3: CASSQATFTGGKNTEAFF. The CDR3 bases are TGCGCCAGCAGCCAAGCGACGTTTACAGGGGGTAAGAACACTGAAGCTTTCTTT.

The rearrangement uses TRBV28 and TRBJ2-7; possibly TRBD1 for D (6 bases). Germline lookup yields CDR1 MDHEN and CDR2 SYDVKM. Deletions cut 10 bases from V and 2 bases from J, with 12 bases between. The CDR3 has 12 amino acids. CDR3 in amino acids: CATLQGPYEQYF. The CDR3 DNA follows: TGTGCCACCCTACAGGGCCCCTACGAGCAGTACTTC.

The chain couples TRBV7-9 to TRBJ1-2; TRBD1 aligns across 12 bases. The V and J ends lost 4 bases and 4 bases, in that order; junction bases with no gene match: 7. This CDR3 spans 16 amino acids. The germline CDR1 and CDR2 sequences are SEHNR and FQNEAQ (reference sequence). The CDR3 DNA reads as TGTGCCAGCAGCTCTGCCGGGACAGGGGGCGGCTATGGCTACACCTTC. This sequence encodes CASSSAGTGGGYGYTF.

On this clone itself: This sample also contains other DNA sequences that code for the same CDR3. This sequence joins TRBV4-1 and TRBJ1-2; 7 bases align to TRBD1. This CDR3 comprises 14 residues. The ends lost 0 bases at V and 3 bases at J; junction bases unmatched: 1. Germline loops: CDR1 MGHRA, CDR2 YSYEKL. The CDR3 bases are TGCGCCAGCAGCCAAGAAACAGGGGACTATGGCTACACCTTC. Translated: CASSQETGDYGYTF.

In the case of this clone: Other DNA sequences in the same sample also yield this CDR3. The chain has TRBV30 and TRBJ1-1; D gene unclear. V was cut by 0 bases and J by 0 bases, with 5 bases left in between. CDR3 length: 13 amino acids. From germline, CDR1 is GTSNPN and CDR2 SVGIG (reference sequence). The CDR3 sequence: CAWSVSLNTEAFF. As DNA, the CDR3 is TGTGCCTGGAGTGTCTCCCTGAACACTGAAGCTTTCTTT.

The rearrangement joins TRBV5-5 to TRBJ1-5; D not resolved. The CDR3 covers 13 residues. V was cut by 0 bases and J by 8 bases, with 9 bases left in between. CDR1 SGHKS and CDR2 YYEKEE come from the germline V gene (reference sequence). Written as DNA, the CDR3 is TGTGCCAGCAGCTTGGCCCTGGCAGAGCCCCAGCATTTT. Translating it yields CASSLALAEPQHF.

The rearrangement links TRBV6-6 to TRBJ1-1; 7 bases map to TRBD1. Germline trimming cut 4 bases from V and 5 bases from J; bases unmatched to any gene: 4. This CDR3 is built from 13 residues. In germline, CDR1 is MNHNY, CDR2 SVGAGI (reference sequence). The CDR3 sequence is CASSSTGETEAFF. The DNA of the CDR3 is TGTGCCAGCAGTTCAACAGGGGAAACTGAAGCTTTCTTT.

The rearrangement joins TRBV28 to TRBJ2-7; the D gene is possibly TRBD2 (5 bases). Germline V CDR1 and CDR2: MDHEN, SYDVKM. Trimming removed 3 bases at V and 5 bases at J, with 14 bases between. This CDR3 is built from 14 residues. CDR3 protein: CASSFGLQKDEQYF. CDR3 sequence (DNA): TGTGCCAGCAGTTTTGGACTCCAGAAAGACGAGCAGTACTTC.

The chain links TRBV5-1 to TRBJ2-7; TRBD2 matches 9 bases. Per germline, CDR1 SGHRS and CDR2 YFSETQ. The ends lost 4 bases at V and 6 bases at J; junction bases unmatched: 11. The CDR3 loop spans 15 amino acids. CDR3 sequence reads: CASSLTVAGVAEQYF. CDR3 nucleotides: TGCGCCAGCAGCCTCACGGTAGCGGGAGTCGCCGAGCAGTACTTC.

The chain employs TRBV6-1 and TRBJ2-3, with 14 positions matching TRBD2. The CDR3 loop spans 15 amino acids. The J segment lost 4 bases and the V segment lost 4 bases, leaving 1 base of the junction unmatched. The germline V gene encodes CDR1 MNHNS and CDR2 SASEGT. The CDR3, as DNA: TGTGCCAGCAGTGGACTAGCGGGAGGGCCAGATACGCAGTATTTT. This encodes CASSGLAGGPDTQYF.

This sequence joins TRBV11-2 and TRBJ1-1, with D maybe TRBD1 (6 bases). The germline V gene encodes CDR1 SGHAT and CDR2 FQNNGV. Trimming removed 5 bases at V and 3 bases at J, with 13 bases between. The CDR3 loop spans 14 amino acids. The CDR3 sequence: CASSHNQGYTEAFF. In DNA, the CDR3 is TGTGCCAGCAGCCACAATCAGGGGTACACTGAAGCTTTCTTT.